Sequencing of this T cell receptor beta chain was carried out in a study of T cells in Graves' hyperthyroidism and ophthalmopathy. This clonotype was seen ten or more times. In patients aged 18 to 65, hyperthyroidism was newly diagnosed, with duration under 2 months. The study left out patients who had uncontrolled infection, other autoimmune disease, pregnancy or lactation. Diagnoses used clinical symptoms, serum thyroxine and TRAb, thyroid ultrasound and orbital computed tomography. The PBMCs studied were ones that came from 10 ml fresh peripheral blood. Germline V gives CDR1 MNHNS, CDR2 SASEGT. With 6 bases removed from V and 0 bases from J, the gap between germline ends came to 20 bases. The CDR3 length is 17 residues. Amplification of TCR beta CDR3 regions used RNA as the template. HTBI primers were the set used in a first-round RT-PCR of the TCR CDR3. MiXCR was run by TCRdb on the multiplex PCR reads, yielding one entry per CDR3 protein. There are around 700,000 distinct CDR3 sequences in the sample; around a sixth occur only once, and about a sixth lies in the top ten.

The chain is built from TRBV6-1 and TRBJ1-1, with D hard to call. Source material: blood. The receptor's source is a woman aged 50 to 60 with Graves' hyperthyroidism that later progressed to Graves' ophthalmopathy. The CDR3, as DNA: TGTGCCAGCAGCCCCACCCAGGCGGTTCTGTTGAACACTGAAGCTTTCTTT. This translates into CASSPTQAVLLNTEAFF.